The entry below gives a single TCR beta chain sequence along with its context. Germline loops: CDR1 SQVTM, CDR2 ANQGSEA. This CDR3 is built from 12 residues. With 7 bases removed from V and 1 base from J, the gap between germline ends came to 10 bases. This record belongs to a study of blood T cell repertoires in COVID-19. Overall study context: The United States, Italy and Spain supplied acute and convalescent COVID-19 samples. Nucleic acid was either cDNA or gDNA, and it came from T cells, B-cell-depleted T cells, or PBMCs.

As processed by the authors: Reference gene primers were amplified, and this amplification served to estimate nucleated cell counts. TCRdb keeps only in-frame clones here, not all; method: immunoSEQ multiplex PCR. The DNA was the basis for D and trimming; V, J and clone size are from that table. The table has hundreds of thousands of clones, about four fifths seen once. This TCR was sampled from a man at least 80 years old with acute or convalescent COVID-19. The sample was peripheral blood. The V and J genes are TRBV29-1 and TRBJ1-1; maybe TRBD1 (5 bases). CDR3: CSAGRRNTEAFF. The CDR3 region has the DNA TGCAGCGCGGGACGGAGGAACACTGAAGCTTTCTTT.